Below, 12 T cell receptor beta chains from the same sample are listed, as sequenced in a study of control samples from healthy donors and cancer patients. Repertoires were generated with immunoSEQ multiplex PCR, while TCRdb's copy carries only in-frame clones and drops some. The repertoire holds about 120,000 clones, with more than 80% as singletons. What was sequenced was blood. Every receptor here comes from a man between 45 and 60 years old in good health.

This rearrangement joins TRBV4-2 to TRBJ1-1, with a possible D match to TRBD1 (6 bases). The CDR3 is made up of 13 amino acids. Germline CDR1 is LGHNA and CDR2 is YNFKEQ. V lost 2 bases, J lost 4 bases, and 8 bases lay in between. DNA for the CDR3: TGTGCCAGCAGCCAATCAGGGGCCACTGAAGCTTTCTTT. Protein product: CASSQSGATEAFF.

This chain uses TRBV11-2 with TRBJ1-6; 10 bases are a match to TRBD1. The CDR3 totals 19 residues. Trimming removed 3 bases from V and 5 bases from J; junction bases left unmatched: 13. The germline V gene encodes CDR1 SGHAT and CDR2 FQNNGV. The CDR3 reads CASSFLTGGRIGDNSPLHF. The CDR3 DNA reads TGTGCCAGCAGCTTTTTGACAGGGGGCAGGATAGGGGATAATTCACCCCTCCACTTT.

This chain's CDR3 is CASSWTVEKLFF. The CDR3 DNA reads TGTGCCAGCAGTTGGACGGTGGAAAAACTGTTTTTT. The V and J genes are TRBV2 and TRBJ1-4, with D unclear. Trimming stripped 5 bases from V and 8 bases from J, with 9 bases between. This CDR3 region has 12 residues. Germline CDR1 SNHLY, CDR2 FYNNEI.

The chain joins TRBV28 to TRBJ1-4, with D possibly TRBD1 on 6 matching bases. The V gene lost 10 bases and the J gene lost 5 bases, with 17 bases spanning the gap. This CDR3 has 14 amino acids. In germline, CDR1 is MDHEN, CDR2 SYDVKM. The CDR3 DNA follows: TGTGCCATTCGCGCCCCAGGGGAAAATGAAAAACTGTTTTTT. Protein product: CAIRAPGENEKLFF.

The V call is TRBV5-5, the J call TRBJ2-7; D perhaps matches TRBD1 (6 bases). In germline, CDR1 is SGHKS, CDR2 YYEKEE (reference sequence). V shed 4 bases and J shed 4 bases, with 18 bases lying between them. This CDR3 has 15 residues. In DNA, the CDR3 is TGTGCCAGCAGCCGGGTAGTGCGGACAGAGTACGAGCAGTACTTC. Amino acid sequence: CASSRVVRTEYEQYF.

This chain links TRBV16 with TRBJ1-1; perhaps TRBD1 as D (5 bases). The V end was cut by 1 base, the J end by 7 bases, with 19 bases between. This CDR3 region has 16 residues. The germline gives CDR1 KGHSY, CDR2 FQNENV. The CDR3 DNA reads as TGTGCCAGCAGCCAATACTCCGCAGGGAAGATGTTTGAAGCTTTCTTT. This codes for CASSQYSAGKMFEAFF.

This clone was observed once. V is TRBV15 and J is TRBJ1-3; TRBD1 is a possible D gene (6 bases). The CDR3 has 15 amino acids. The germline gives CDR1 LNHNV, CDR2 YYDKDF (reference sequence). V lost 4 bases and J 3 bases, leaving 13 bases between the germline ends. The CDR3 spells CATSMNRVLGNTIYF. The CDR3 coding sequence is TGTGCCACCAGCATGAACAGGGTTCTTGGAAACACCATATATTTT.

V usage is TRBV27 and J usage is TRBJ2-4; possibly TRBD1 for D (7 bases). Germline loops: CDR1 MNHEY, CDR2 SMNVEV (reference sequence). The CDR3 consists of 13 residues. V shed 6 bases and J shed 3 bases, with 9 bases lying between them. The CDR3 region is CASRQGGKNIQYF. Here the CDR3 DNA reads TGTGCCAGCAGGCAGGGGGGCAAAAACATTCAGTACTTC.

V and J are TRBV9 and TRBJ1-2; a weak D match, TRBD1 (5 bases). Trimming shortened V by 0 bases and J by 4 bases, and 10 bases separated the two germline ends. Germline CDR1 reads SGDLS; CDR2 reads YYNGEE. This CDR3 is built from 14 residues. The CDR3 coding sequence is TGTGCCAGCAGCGTAGAAGGACAACCCTATGGCTACACCTTC. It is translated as CASSVEGQPYGYTF. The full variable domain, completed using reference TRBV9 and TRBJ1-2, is DSGVTQTPKHLITATGQRVTLRCSPRSGDLSVYWYQQSLDQGLQFLIQYYNGEERAKGNILERFSAQQFPDLHSELNLSSLELGDSALYFCASSVEGQPYGYTFGSGTRLTVV.

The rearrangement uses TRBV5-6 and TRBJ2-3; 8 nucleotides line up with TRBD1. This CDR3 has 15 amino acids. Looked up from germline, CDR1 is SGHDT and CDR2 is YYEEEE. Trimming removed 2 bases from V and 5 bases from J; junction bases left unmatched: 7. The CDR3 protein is CASSFSRGPGDTQYF. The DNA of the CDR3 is TGTGCCAGCAGCTTCTCCAGGGGGCCGGGAGATACGCAGTATTTT.

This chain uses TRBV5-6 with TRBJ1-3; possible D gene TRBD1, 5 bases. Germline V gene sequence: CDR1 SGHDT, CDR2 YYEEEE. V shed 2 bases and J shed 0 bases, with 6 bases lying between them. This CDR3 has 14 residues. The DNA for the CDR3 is TGTGCCAGCAGCTTTACAGGCTCTGGAAACACCATATATTTT. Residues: CASSFTGSGNTIYF.

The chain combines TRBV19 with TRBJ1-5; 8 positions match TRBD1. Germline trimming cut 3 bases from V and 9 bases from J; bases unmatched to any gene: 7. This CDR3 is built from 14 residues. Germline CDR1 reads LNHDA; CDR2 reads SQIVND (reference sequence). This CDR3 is CASSIGQGPWPQHF. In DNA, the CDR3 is TGTGCCAGTAGTATCGGACAGGGACCTTGGCCCCAGCATTTT.